Shown below are 25 T cell receptor beta chains from a single sample sequenced in a study of OX40 agonist ivuxolimab in advanced cancers. The method was immunoSEQ multiplex PCR; TCRdb's version includes in-frame clones alone and lacks a portion of them. The sample lists approximately 50,000 clones; roughly 94% were seen once. The sequences come from CD4+ or CD8+ T cells sorted from blood, collected in a trial of the OX40 agonist ivuxolimab. The source is an adult with an advanced solid tumor such as melanoma, head and neck, liver or kidney cancer.

The J gene is TRBJ1-2, the V gene TRBV7-9; D might be TRBD1 (6 bases). The CDR3 totals 17 residues. Trimming removed 4 bases at V and 6 bases at J, with 24 bases between. Germline V gene sequence: CDR1 SEHNR, CDR2 FQNEAQ (reference sequence). The DNA for the CDR3 is TGTGCCAGCAGCTATCCAAGAAGGGACACCTCGTCGGATGGCTACACCTTC. Amino acid sequence: CASSYPRRDTSSDGYTF.

This chain uses TRBV9 with TRBJ2-1; the match to TRBD2 covers 8 bases. Losses at the gene ends were 3 bases for V and 5 bases for J; bases not matched to a gene: 7. The CDR3 is 15 amino acids. Germline lookup yields CDR1 SGDLS and CDR2 YYNGEE. This CDR3 reads CASSAGGQGNNEQFF. The DNA of the CDR3 is TGTGCCAGCAGCGCGGGGGGGCAGGGCAACAATGAGCAGTTCTTC.

V and J are TRBV5-6 and TRBJ2-5; no clear D. The last part of the DNA fits TRBJ2-7 better; the J call may be wrong. CDR1 and CDR2 (germline): SGHDT, YYEEEE. The CDR3 has 14 residues. CDR3 sequence: CASSWLGSSYEQYF. CDR3 coding DNA: TGTGCCAGCAGCTGGCTGGGCAGTTCCTACGAGCAGTACTTC.

This clone was counted once. The J gene is TRBJ1-5, the V gene TRBV7-5; the table's D call TRBD1 went unverified against the DNA. TRBV7-5 constitutes a pseudogene. This CDR3 comprises 19 residues. Here the CDR3 reads CARSPYCRTEILSNQPQHF. CDR3 bases: TGTGCCAGAAGCCCCTATTGTAGGACAGAAATACTTAGCAATCAGCCCCAGCATTTT.

The V and J genes are TRBV5-4 and TRBJ2-1; 13 positions match TRBD2. CDR1 and CDR2 (germline): SGHNT, YYREEE (reference sequence). With V trimmed by 4 bases and J by 6 bases, 4 bases remained unmatched. This CDR3 is built from 15 residues. The CDR3 region is CASSRTSGGTNEQFF. As DNA, the CDR3 is TGTGCCAGCAGCCGGACTAGCGGGGGAACCAATGAGCAGTTCTTC.

This chain links TRBV9 with TRBJ2-1, with 8 bases fitting TRBD1. The V segment lost 2 bases and the J segment 7 bases; nucleotides outside the gene matches: 5. The CDR3 consists of 14 residues. Germline-derived CDR1 and CDR2 are SGDLS and YYNGEE. This chain's CDR3 is CASSVFGQGNEQFF. CDR3 coding DNA: TGTGCCAGCAGCGTCTTTGGACAGGGTAATGAGCAGTTCTTC.

The J gene is TRBJ2-2, the V gene TRBV9; TRBD2 aligns across 12 bases. J lost 5 bases, V lost 4 bases, and 9 bases had no gene match. Germline assignment: CDR1 SGDLS and CDR2 YYNGEE. CDR3 length equals 17 residues. This chain's CDR3 is CASSHSGLAGLTGELFF. The DNA for the CDR3 is TGTGCCAGCAGCCATTCGGGACTAGCGGGTTTAACCGGGGAGCTGTTTTTT.

The chain employs TRBV4-1 and TRBJ1-1; possible D gene TRBD1, 6 bases. Trimming stripped 4 bases from V and 5 bases from J, with 11 bases between. The CDR3 runs 13 residues. Germline CDR1 MGHRA, CDR2 YSYEKL. As DNA, the CDR3 is TGCGCCAGCAGCCTTGGGACAAGGACTGAAGCTTTCTTT. The encoded protein is CASSLGTRTEAFF.

This clone was seen just once. The chain uses TRBV21-1 and TRBJ2-7. TRBV21-1 is described as a pseudogene. CDR3 size: 15 residues. The CDR3 bases are TGTGCCAGCAGCTCAAGTCCGAAACCCCCCTACGAGCAGTACTTC. This translates into CASSSSPKPPYEQYF.

This chain connects TRBV5-5 to TRBJ1-1, with 7 bases fitting TRBD1. V shed 5 bases, J shed 7 bases, and the junction held 8 bases outside the gene matches. The CDR3 has 13 residues. Germline V gene sequence: CDR1 SGHKS, CDR2 YYEKEE (reference sequence). CDR3 sequence reads: CASRYQGVNEAFF. CDR3 sequence (DNA): TGTGCCAGCAGGTATCAGGGGGTGAATGAAGCTTTCTTT. Complete variable domain (other parts from reference TRBV5-5 and TRBJ1-1): DAGVTQSPTHLIKTRGQQVTLRCSPISGHKSVSWYQQVLGQGPQFIFQYYEKEERGRGNFPDRFSARQFPNYSSELNVNALLLGDSALYLCASRYQGVNEAFFGQGTRLTVV.

The chain joins TRBV4-3 to TRBJ1-1; no firm D call. From germline, CDR1 is LGHNA and CDR2 YSLEER. The CDR3 runs 16 residues. V lost 4 bases and J lost 0, with 15 bases in between. The CDR3: CASSLATGHMNTEAFF. The CDR3 DNA is TGCGCCAGCAGCCTCGCGACTGGGCACATGAACACTGAAGCTTTCTTT.

The gene calls are TRBV9 and TRBJ1-2; TRBD1 might be the D (5 bases). Per the germline V gene, CDR1 is SGDLS and CDR2 is YYNGEE. The CDR3 spans 18 residues. The V end lost 3 bases, the J end lost 4 bases, and 25 bases lay between the germline ends. In DNA, the CDR3 is TGTGCCAGCAGCGCCGATGGGGCTACGGGCGGGGTAATCTATGGCTACACCTTC. It translates to CASSADGATGGVIYGYTF. Full variable domain (missing parts from reference TRBV9 and TRBJ1-2): DSGVTQTPKHLITATGQRVTLRCSPRSGDLSVYWYQQSLDQGLQFLIQYYNGEERAKGNILERFSAQQFPDLHSELNLSSLELGDSALYFCASSADGATGGVIYGYTFGSGTRLTVV.

The table lists this clone with a count of one. For the CDR3, the DNA is TGTGCCAGCAGCTTTGCAGGGGGCCTCGATGGCTACACCTTC. Translation: CASSFAGGLDGYTF. The chain couples TRBV5-4 to TRBJ1-2; 8 positions agree with TRBD1. CDR1 and CDR2 (germline): SGHNT, YYREEE (reference sequence). V shed 2 bases and J 6 bases; nucleotides not matched to a gene: 6. The CDR3 is 14 residues long. Filled out from reference TRBV5-4 and TRBJ1-2, the complete variable domain reads ETGVTQSPTHLIKTRGQQVTLRCSSQSGHNTVSWYQQALGQGPQFIFQYYREEENGRGNFPPRFSGLQFPNYSSELNVNALELDDSALYLCASSFAGGLDGYTFGSGTRLTVV.

The chain joins TRBV7-3 to TRBJ2-7; TRBD2 agrees at 8 bases. This CDR3 is built from 16 residues. J gave up 4 bases and V 7 bases, and 15 bases lay outside the gene matches. Looked up from germline, CDR1 is SGHTA and CDR2 is FQGTGA. CDR3 coding DNA: TGTGCCAGCACCTCGTTTCGGCGGGAGGCCAGGTACGAGCAGTACTTC. This sequence encodes CASTSFRREARYEQYF. The variable domain in full, completed from reference TRBV7-3 and TRBJ2-7, reads GAGVSQTPSNKVTEKGKYVELRCDPISGHTALYWYRQSLGQGPEFLIYFQGTGAADDSGLPNDRFFAVRPEGSVSTLKIQRTERGDSAVYLCASTSFRREARYEQYFGPGTRLTVT.

The J gene is TRBJ2-3, the V gene TRBV7-3; TRBD2 matches 7 bases. This CDR3 comprises 17 residues. CDR1 is SGHTA, CDR2 FQGTGA, per germline. J was trimmed by 4 bases and V by 1 base; bases with no gene match: 11. As DNA, the CDR3 is TGTGCCAGCAGCTTAATTGGATTGCGGGAGATACCAGATACGCAGTATTTT. Translated, it gives CASSLIGLREIPDTQYF.

The chain couples TRBV21-1 to TRBJ2-7; the DNA was not compared with TRBD2, the D call given in the table. TRBV21-1 is given as a pseudogene. The CDR3 consists of 17 residues. The CDR3: CANQSDRDQLAGGEQYF. The CDR3 DNA is TGTGCCAACCAGTCGGACAGGGACCAACTAGCGGGAGGTGAGCAGTACTTC.

The chain is built from TRBV13 and TRBJ2-7; 8 bases agree with TRBD2. CDR1 and CDR2 from the germline V gene are PRHDT and FYEKMQ (reference sequence). With V trimmed by 5 bases and J by 4 bases, 10 bases remained unmatched. The CDR3 contains 15 residues. Here the CDR3 reads CASSTAGGVHYEQYF. CDR3 coding DNA: TGTGCCAGCAGCACGGCGGGGGGTGTGCATTACGAGCAGTACTTC.

The V gene is TRBV13, the J gene TRBJ2-1; D unresolved. CDR1 and CDR2 from the germline V gene are PRHDT and FYEKMQ (reference sequence). Trimming left V 4 bases short and J 7 bases short, with 8 bases between. The CDR3 runs 12 residues. CDR3 DNA sequence: TGTGCCAGCAGCTCTCTAGGAAATGAGCAGTTCTTC. Translation gives CASSSLGNEQFF.

The chain joins TRBV4-1 to TRBJ1-1; a weak D match, TRBD1 (5 bases). The CDR3 is made up of 16 amino acids. Looked up from germline, CDR1 is MGHRA and CDR2 is YSYEKL. The V gene lost 3 bases and the J gene lost 0 bases, with 14 bases spanning the gap. CDR3 residues: CASSHYDSLMNTEAFF. As DNA, the CDR3 is TGCGCCAGCAGCCACTACGACAGTCTGATGAACACTGAAGCTTTCTTT.

This chain links TRBV14 with TRBJ2-1, with D perhaps TRBD1 (7 bases). Per the germline V gene, CDR1 is SGHDN and CDR2 is FVKESK. With 4 bases removed from V and 9 bases from J, the gap between germline ends came to 10 bases. This CDR3 comprises 12 residues. DNA of the CDR3: TGTGCCAGCAGCCCCAGGGGGGCTGAGCAGTTCTTC. Translated, it gives CASSPRGAEQFF.

The chain employs TRBV7-9 and TRBJ2-5; 9 bases agree with TRBD1. The germline V gene has CDR1 SEHNR and CDR2 FQNEAQ (reference sequence). The CDR3 length is 15 residues. J was trimmed by 4 bases and V by 5 bases; bases with no gene match: 8. In DNA form, the CDR3 reads TGTGCCAGCAGCCCACCGGGACAGGGTGCAGAGACCCAGTACTTC. Encoded protein: CASSPPGQGAETQYF.

The genes are TRBV11-1 and TRBJ2-7, with a tentative D call TRBD2 (6 bases). V dropped 1 base and J dropped 0 bases, with 7 bases sitting between them. The CDR3 runs 14 residues. From germline, CDR1 is SGHAT and CDR2 FQDESV (reference sequence). This chain's CDR3 is CASSLVGGSYEQYF. CDR3 DNA: TGTGCCAGCAGCTTAGTCGGGGGCTCCTACGAGCAGTACTTC. Full variable domain (rest looked up from reference TRBV11-1 and TRBJ2-7): EAEVAQSPRYKITEKSQAVAFWCDPISGHATLYWYRQILGQGPELLVQFQDESVVDDSQLPKDRFSAERLKGVDSTLKIQPAELGDSAMYLCASSLVGGSYEQYFGPGTRLTVT.

The chain has TRBV11-2 and TRBJ2-7; D is unclear. The length of the CDR3 is 14 residues. Germline CDR1 reads SGHAT; CDR2 reads FQNNGV. V was clipped by 0 bases and J by 6 bases, with 12 bases between them. The CDR3 sequence is CASSLELGMGEQYF. CDR3 DNA sequence: TGTGCCAGCAGCTTAGAGCTAGGTATGGGCGAGCAGTACTTC.

This chain connects TRBV19 to TRBJ2-1; possible D gene TRBD2, 6 bases. V was shortened by 7 bases and J by 4 bases, with 20 bases between the two germline ends. CDR1 and CDR2 (germline): LNHDA, SQIVND (reference sequence). This CDR3 is built from 16 residues. Here the CDR3 DNA reads TGTGCCAGTACCCCGAATAGCGGCTGGATTTACAATGAGCAGTTCTTC. Translating it yields CASTPNSGWIYNEQFF. Full variable domain (remainder filled in from reference TRBV19 and TRBJ2-1): DGGITQSPKYLFRKEGQNVTLSCEQNLNHDAMYWYRQDPGQGLRLIYYSQIVNDFQKGDIAEGYSVSREKKESFPLTVTSAQKNPTAFYLCASTPNSGWIYNEQFFGPGTRLTVL.

By proportion, this clone is large. The V gene is TRBV28, the J gene TRBJ1-3, with unresolved D. CDR3 size: 16 residues. The germline gives CDR1 MDHEN, CDR2 SYDVKM. With 4 bases removed from V and 0 bases from J, the gap between germline ends came to 13 bases. Written as DNA, the CDR3 is TGTGCCAGCAGTTCACAACAAGGGATCTCTGGAAACACCATATATTTT. Protein product: CASSSQQGISGNTIYF.